One and the same sample provided the 23 T cell receptor beta chains below, sequenced in a study of blood T cell repertoires in COVID-19. Profiling relied on immunoSEQ multiplex PCR, and the TCRdb table lists in-frame clones only, not all of them. The repertoire holds 70,000 to 80,000 clones, with approximately 80% as singletons. Sequencing was performed on peripheral blood. Every receptor here comes from an older man with acute or convalescent COVID-19.

This clone was seen more than once but under ten times. This chain joins TRBV6-2 or TRBV6-3 and TRBJ1-2, with 8 bases that match TRBD1. Germline V gene lookup returns CDR1 MNHEY and CDR2 SVGEGT. The length of the CDR3 is 15 residues. J was trimmed by 8 bases and V by 3 bases; bases with no gene match: 11. CDR3 DNA sequence: TGTGCCAGCAGTTATTATGACAGGGGACTGGGAGGCTACACCTTC. Translation: CASSYYDRGLGGYTF.

This clone was recorded a few times. This chain uses TRBV11-2 with TRBJ2-2, with D perhaps matching TRBD2 (5 bases). Trimming left V 5 bases short and J 0 bases short, with 10 bases between. Germline V CDR1 and CDR2: SGHAT, FQNNGV. The CDR3 is 15 residues long. The chain's CDR3 is CASSNSGSNTGELFF. CDR3 coding DNA: TGTGCCAGCAGCAACAGCGGTTCGAACACCGGGGAGCTGTTTTTT.

The J gene is TRBJ1-6, the V gene TRBV6-1, with 12 bases identical to TRBD1. CDR1 and CDR2 (germline): MNHNS, SASEGT. Trimming at V came to 4 bases and at J to 6 bases, leaving 13 bases not matched to a gene. The CDR3 covers 19 residues. The CDR3 DNA sequence: TGTGCCAGCAGTGCCTCCGTGGGACAGGGGGCTTCCCGTAATTCACCCCTCCACTTT. It translates to CASSASVGQGASRNSPLHF.

Only one count was recorded for this clone. The CDR3 is CASSEQYGDLYGYTF. The CDR3 DNA is TGTGCCAGCAGTGAACAATACGGAGATCTATATGGCTACACCTTC. The chain has TRBV6-1 and TRBJ1-2; D is uncertain. The CDR3 totals 15 residues. V shed 2 bases and J shed 5 bases, with 15 bases lying between them. Germline CDR1 is MNHNS and CDR2 is SASEGT.

The chain links TRBV27 to TRBJ2-1; 12 nucleotides align to TRBD2. Germline CDR1 and CDR2: MNHEY and SMNVEV (reference sequence). This CDR3 is 21 amino acids long. J was trimmed by 5 bases and V by 6 bases; bases with no gene match: 23. Here the CDR3 DNA reads TGTGCCAGCAGCCCAAGGGGGGGCCTAGCGGGAGGGCCAAGTGGTAACAATGAGCAGTTCTTC. Translated: CASSPRGGLAGGPSGNNEQFF.

This clone was seen only once. The rearrangement uses TRBV18 and TRBJ2-7, with 9 bases that match TRBD2. J gave up 5 bases and V 6 bases, and 8 bases lay outside the gene matches. This CDR3 has 14 amino acids. Germline V CDR1 and CDR2: KGHSH, LQKENI. CDR3 sequence: CASSLSGSNHEQYF. CDR3 in DNA: TGTGCCAGCTCCCTTAGCGGGAGTAACCACGAGCAGTACTTC.

J is TRBJ1-2 and V is TRBV7-3; D remains ambiguous. Trimming left V 5 bases short and J 8 bases short, with 3 bases between. From germline, CDR1 is SGHTA and CDR2 FQGTGA. This CDR3 contains 9 residues. The CDR3 DNA follows: TGTGCCAGCAGCGAGGGCTACACCTTC. Amino acids: CASSEGYTF.

The rearrangement links TRBV12-3 or TRBV12-4 to TRBJ1-4, with 10 bases lining up with TRBD1. Trimming took 6 bases from V and 13 from J; bases not matched to a gene: 5. The CDR3 length is 12 residues. The DNA for the CDR3 is TGTGCCAGCAGGACAGGGGGCGTAAGACTGTTTTTT. This gives the protein CASRTGGVRLFF.

The chain carries TRBV11-2 and TRBJ1-2; D ambiguous. The V gene lost 0 bases and the J gene lost 8 bases, with 16 bases spanning the gap. This CDR3 is 15 amino acids long. Germline V CDR1 and CDR2: SGHAT, FQNNGV. The CDR3 coding sequence is TGTGCCAGCAGCTTAGACGAGGGTTTAGTGGGAGGCTACACCTTC. Its protein is CASSLDEGLVGGYTF.

CDR3 residues: CASSLGQGVTGEQYF. The CDR3 bases are TGTGCCAGCAGCTTAGGACAGGGTGTAACGGGCGAGCAGTACTTC. V gene TRBV7-2 combines with J gene TRBJ2-7; 7 nucleotides align to TRBD1. V shed 1 base, J shed 6 bases, and the junction held 9 bases outside the gene matches. Germline V gene lookup returns CDR1 SGHTA and CDR2 FQGNSA. The CDR3 extends over 15 amino acids.

This sequence joins TRBV2 and TRBJ2-5; 8 bases line up with TRBD2. After removal of 4 bases from V and 2 bases from J, the junction contained 0 bases not matched to a gene. The CDR3 is 13 amino acids. The germline V gene encodes CDR1 SNHLY and CDR2 FYNNEI. This CDR3 is CASSGLAQETQYF. The CDR3, as DNA: TGTGCCAGCAGTGGACTAGCGCAAGAGACCCAGTACTTC.

V and J are TRBV11-2 and TRBJ2-1, with a possible D match to TRBD1 (7 bases). The CDR3 covers 15 residues. V lost 5 bases and J lost 5, with 16 bases in between. Germline V lookup: CDR1 SGHAT, CDR2 FQNNGV. For the CDR3, the DNA is TGTGCCAGCAGCCCAGGGGGGCATAGCAACAATGAGCAGTTCTTC. Encoded protein: CASSPGGHSNNEQFF.

The chain links TRBV6-2 or TRBV6-3 to TRBJ1-6; D might be TRBD1 (6 bases). The CDR3 totals 16 residues. Germline V lookup: CDR1 MNHEY, CDR2 SVGEGT. With 5 bases removed from V and 7 bases from J, the gap between germline ends came to 18 bases. CDR3 coding DNA: TGTGCCAGCAGTAAACAGCGAACAGGGCGAAATTCACCCCTCCACTTT. Translating gives CASSKQRTGRNSPLHF.

This clone was counted between two and nine times. V is TRBV5-1 and J is TRBJ2-1, with TRBD2 matching over 12 bases. The V and J ends lost 1 base and 7 bases, in that order; junction bases with no gene match: 9. Germline V gene data show CDR1 as SGHRS and CDR2 as YFSETQ. The length of the CDR3 is 17 residues. As DNA, the CDR3 is TGCGCCAGCAGCTTGACCCCTAGCGGGGGGGCAAGAAATGAGCAGTTCTTC. This encodes CASSLTPSGGARNEQFF.

The chain joins TRBV7-2 to TRBJ1-2; D not certain. This CDR3 has 13 amino acids. The germline V and J ends were trimmed by 2 bases and 3 bases, with 7 bases remaining between them. Germline CDR1 and CDR2: SGHTA and FQGNSA. DNA of the CDR3: TGTGCCAGCAGCTTACCAGGTTACTATGGCTACACCTTC. It translates to CASSLPGYYGYTF.

This CDR3 is CASRGAASNEQFF. As DNA, the CDR3 is TGTGCCTCCCGGGGGGCAGCGAGCAATGAGCAGTTCTTC. The chain couples TRBV24-1 to TRBJ2-1, with D possibly being TRBD2 (7 bases). Trimming took 12 bases from V and 6 from J, leaving 17 bases between them. Germline CDR1 KGHDR, CDR2 SFDVKD. The CDR3 consists of 13 residues.

The chain has TRBV10-3 and TRBJ1-5, with a possible D match to TRBD1 (6 bases). CDR1 and CDR2 from the germline V gene are ENHRY and SYGVKD. The CDR3 spans 15 residues. The germline V and J ends were trimmed by 5 bases and 0 bases, with 11 bases remaining between them. CDR3 nucleotides: TGTGCCATCAGTTCCGGGACAAATAGCAATCAGCCCCAGCATTTT. Its protein is CAISSGTNSNQPQHF.

This sequence joins TRBV27 and TRBJ1-2, with D unclear. Germline V CDR1 and CDR2: MNHEY, SMNVEV (reference sequence). The CDR3 length is 14 residues. Trimming took off 5 bases at V and 2 bases at J, with 12 bases between the two ends. The CDR3 region has the DNA TGTGCCAGCAGTACCCAGACGGGGAACTATGGCTACACCTTC. This encodes CASSTQTGNYGYTF.

In this sample, this clone turned up once. The genes are TRBV4-3 and TRBJ2-3; the D gene is possibly TRBD2 (5 bases). The ends were cut back, 0 bases at V and 0 bases at J, with 10 bases in the middle. Germline loops: CDR1 LGHNA, CDR2 YSLEER. The CDR3 totals 16 residues. The CDR3 here is CASSQDGSGSTDTQYF. The CDR3, as DNA: TGCGCCAGCAGCCAAGACGGGTCGGGAAGCACAGATACGCAGTATTTT.

The chain employs TRBV29-1 and TRBJ2-1, with 7 positions matching TRBD1. Germline CDR1 and CDR2: SQVTM and ANQGSEA. V shed 4 bases and J 5 bases; nucleotides not matched to a gene: 5. The CDR3 runs to 13 residues. The CDR3 protein is CSVVGRGNNEQFF. As DNA, the CDR3 is TGCAGCGTTGTAGGCAGGGGGAACAATGAGCAGTTCTTC.

The chain has TRBV7-2 and TRBJ2-1; 7 positions agree with TRBD2. Unmatched junction bases numbered 3, after V lost 3 bases and J lost 10 bases. Germline V gene data show CDR1 as SGHTA and CDR2 as FQGNSA. The CDR3 contains 12 residues. The CDR3 spells CASSFQGGEQFF. CDR3 coding DNA: TGTGCCAGCAGCTTCCAGGGAGGGGAGCAGTTCTTC.

The CDR3 sequence is CASSLTGSGQETQYF. The DNA for the CDR3 is TGTGCCAGCAGCTTGACAGGGAGTGGTCAAGAGACCCAGTACTTC. V is TRBV28 and J is TRBJ2-5; 7 nucleotides agree with TRBD1. V shed 6 bases, J shed 2 bases, and the junction held 9 bases outside the gene matches. The CDR3 extends over 15 amino acids. Germline V lookup: CDR1 MDHEN, CDR2 SYDVKM. The full variable domain, its missing parts supplied by reference TRBV28 and TRBJ2-5, is DVKVTQSSRYLVKRTGEKVFLECVQDMDHENMFWYRQDPGLGLRLIYFSYDVKMKEKGDIPEGYSVSREKKERFSLILESASTNQTSMYLCASSLTGSGQETQYFGPGTRLLVL.

This chain joins TRBV10-2 and TRBJ2-5; 8 bases are shared with TRBD1. V lost 6 bases, J lost 0 bases, and 12 bases stayed unmatched. CDR3 size: 17 residues. Germline CDR1 reads WSHSY; CDR2 reads SAAADI. The DNA of the CDR3 is TGCGCCAGCAGACCCGGGACAGGAACCCAACACCAAGAGACCCAGTACTTC. Protein product: CASRPGTGTQHQETQYF.